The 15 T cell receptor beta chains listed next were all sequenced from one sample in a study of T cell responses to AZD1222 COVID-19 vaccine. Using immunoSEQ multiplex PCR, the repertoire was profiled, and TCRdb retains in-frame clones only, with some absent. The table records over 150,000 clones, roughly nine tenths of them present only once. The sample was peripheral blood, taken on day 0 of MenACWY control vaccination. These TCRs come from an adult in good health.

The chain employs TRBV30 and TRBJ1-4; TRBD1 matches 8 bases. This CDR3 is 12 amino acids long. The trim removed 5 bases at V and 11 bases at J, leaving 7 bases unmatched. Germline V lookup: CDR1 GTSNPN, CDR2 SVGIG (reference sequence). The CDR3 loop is CAWGTGPGKLFF. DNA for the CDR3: TGTGCCTGGGGGACAGGACCAGGGAAACTGTTTTTT.

CDR3 loop: CASMGPYPARATGELFF. The CDR3 region has the DNA TGTGCCAGCATGGGGCCCTACCCGGCCCGTGCCACCGGGGAGCTGTTTTTT. The chain combines TRBV28 with TRBJ2-2; D perhaps matches TRBD1 (5 bases). This CDR3 has 17 amino acids. V dropped 7 bases and J dropped 4 bases, with 22 bases sitting between them. CDR1 and CDR2 (germline): MDHEN, SYDVKM.

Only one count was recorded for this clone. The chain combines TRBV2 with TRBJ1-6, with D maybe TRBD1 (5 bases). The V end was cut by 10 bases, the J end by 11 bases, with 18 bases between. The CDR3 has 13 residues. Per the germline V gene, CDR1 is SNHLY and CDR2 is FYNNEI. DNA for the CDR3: TGTGCCACCCAACTCGACGGGGCGGCACCCCTCCACTTT. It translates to CATQLDGAAPLHF. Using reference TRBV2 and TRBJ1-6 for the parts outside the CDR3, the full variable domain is EPEVTQTPSHQVTQMGQEVILRCVPISNHLYFYWYRQILGQKVEFLVSFYNNEISEKSEIFDDQFSVERPDGSNFTLKIRSTKLEDSAMYFCATQLDGAAPLHFGNGTRLTVT.

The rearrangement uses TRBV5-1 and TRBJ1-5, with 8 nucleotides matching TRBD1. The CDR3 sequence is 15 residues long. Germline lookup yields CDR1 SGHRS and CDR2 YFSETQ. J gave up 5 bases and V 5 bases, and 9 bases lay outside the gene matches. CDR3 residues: CASSQGAGRDQPQHF. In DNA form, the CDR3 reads TGCGCCAGCAGTCAGGGGGCAGGGAGAGATCAGCCCCAGCATTTT.

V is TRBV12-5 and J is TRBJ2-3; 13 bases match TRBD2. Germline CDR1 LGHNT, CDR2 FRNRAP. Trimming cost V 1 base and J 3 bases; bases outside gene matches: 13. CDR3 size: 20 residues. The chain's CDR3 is CASGLDRDPGLAGETDTQYF. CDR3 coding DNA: TGTGCTAGTGGTTTGGACCGGGACCCTGGACTAGCGGGAGAAACAGATACGCAGTATTTT.

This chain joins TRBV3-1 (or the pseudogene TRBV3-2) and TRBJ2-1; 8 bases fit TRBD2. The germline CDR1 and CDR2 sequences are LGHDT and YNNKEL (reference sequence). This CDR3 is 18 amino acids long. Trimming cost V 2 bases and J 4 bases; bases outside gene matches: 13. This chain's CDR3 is CASSQYPSGLRAYNEQFF. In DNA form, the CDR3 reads TGTGCCAGCAGCCAATATCCTAGCGGGCTTCGCGCTTACAATGAGCAGTTCTTC.

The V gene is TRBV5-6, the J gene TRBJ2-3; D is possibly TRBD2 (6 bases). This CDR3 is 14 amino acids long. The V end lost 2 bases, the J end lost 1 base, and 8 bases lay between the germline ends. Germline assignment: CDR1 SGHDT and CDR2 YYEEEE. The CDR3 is CASSFKRGTDTQYF. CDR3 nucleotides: TGTGCCAGCAGCTTTAAGCGGGGCACAGATACGCAGTATTTT.

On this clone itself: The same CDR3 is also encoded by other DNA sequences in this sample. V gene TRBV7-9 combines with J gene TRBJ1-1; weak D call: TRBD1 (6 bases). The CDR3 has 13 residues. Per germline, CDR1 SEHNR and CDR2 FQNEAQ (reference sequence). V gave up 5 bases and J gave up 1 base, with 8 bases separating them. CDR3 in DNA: TGTGCCAGCAGCCTACAGGGGAACACTGAAGCTTTCTTT. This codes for CASSLQGNTEAFF.

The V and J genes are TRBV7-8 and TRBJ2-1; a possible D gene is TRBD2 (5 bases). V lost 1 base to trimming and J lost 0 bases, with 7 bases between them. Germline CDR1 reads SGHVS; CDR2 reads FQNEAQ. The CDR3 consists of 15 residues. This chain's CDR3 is CASSLGGYSYNEQFF. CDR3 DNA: TGTGCCAGCAGCTTAGGAGGGTACTCCTACAATGAGCAGTTCTTC.

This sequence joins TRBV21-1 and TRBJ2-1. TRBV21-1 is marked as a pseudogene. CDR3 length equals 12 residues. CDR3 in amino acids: CASSKAKYEQFF. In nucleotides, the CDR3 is TGTGCCAGCAGCAAAGCGAAGTATGAGCAGTTCTTC.

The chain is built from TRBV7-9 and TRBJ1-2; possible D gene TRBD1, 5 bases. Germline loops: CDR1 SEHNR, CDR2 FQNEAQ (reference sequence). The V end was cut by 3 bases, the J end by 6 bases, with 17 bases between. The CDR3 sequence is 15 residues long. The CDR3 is CASSFYVGAGDGYTF. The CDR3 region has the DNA TGTGCCAGCAGCTTTTATGTGGGCGCGGGGGATGGCTACACCTTC.

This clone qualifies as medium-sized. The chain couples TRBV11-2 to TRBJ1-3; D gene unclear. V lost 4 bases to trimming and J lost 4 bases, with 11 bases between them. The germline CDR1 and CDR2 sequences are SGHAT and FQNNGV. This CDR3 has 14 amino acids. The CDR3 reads CASSSVTRGNTIYF. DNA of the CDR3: TGTGCCAGCAGCTCCGTGACTCGGGGAAACACCATATATTTT.

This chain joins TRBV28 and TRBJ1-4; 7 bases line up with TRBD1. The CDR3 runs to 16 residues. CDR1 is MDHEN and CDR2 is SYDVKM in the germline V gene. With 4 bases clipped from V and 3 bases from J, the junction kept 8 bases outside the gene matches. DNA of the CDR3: TGTGCCAGCAGTTCGCCAGGGGGGCGGGCTAATGAAAAACTGTTTTTT. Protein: CASSSPGGRANEKLFF.

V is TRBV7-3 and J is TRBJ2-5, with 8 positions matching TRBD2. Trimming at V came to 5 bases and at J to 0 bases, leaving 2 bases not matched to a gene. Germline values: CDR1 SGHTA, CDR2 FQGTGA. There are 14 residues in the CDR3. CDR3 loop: CASSPGGYQETQYF. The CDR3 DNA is TGTGCCAGCAGCCCGGGGGGGTACCAAGAGACCCAGTACTTC. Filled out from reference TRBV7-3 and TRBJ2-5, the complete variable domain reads GAGVSQTPSNKVTEKGKYVELRCDPISGHTALYWYRQSLGQGPEFLIYFQGTGAADDSGLPNDRFFAVRPEGSVSTLKIQRTERGDSAVYLCASSPGGYQETQYFGPGTRLLVL.

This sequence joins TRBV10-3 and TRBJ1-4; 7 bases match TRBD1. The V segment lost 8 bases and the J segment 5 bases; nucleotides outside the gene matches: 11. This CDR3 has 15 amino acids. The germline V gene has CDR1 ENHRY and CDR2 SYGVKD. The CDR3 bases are TGTGCCATCGGGAACTACAGGGGAATCAATGAAAAACTGTTTTTT. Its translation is CAIGNYRGINEKLFF.